The next 26 T cell receptor beta chains were all read from a single sample in a study of T cell changes during pregnancy in multiple sclerosis. Method: immunoSEQ multiplex PCR; TCRdb's copy keeps in-frame clones and lacks some. There are more than 55,000 clones in the sample; around nine tenths occur only once, and 2.2% lies in the top ten. This specimen was peripheral blood, taken in the first trimester of pregnancy. The source of these receptors is a female donor in good health, enrolled as a control in a pregnancy study.

This rearrangement joins TRBV7-8 to TRBJ1-2; no clear D. The V end was cut by 5 bases, the J end by 5 bases, with 18 bases between. This CDR3 is built from 15 residues. Germline assignment: CDR1 SGHVS and CDR2 FQNEAQ. The CDR3 spells CASSPIIGYSYGYTF. The CDR3, as DNA: TGTGCCAGCAGCCCTATTATCGGGTATTCTTATGGCTACACCTTC.

Here the CDR3 reads CASSVERTGYYGYTF. The CDR3 DNA reads TGTGCCAGCAGTGTAGAACGGACAGGGTACTATGGCTACACCTTC. The V gene is TRBV2, the J gene TRBJ1-2, with 8 nucleotides matching TRBD1. Germline-derived CDR1 and CDR2 are SNHLY and FYNNEI. This CDR3 is 15 amino acids long. Losses at the gene ends were 4 bases for V and 3 bases for J; bases not matched to a gene: 7.

The chain combines TRBV28 with TRBJ1-2; the D is unclear. The CDR3 spans 13 residues. The germline V and J ends were trimmed by 5 bases and 4 bases, with 11 bases remaining between them. Germline CDR1 is MDHEN and CDR2 is SYDVKM. The CDR3 DNA follows: TGTGCCAGCAGTCCTACAGTCGGCTATGGCTACACCTTC. Its translation is CASSPTVGYGYTF.

The CDR3 loop reads CSVAAGTHLAKNIQYF. The CDR3 DNA is TGCAGCGTTGCGGCCGGGACTCACCTAGCCAAAAACATTCAGTACTTC. The V call is TRBV29-1, the J call TRBJ2-4; a weak D match, TRBD2 (6 bases). This CDR3 is built from 16 residues. V dropped 4 bases and J dropped 0 bases, with 16 bases sitting between them. Looked up from germline, CDR1 is SQVTM and CDR2 is ANQGSEA.

The V gene is TRBV19, the J gene TRBJ1-3, with unresolved D. Germline V lookup: CDR1 LNHDA, CDR2 SQIVND (reference sequence). This CDR3 spans 14 amino acids. V shed 1 base and J shed 3 bases, with 7 bases lying between them. CDR3 sequence: CASSIGRSGNTIYF. The CDR3 DNA follows: TGTGCCAGTAGTATAGGGCGGAGTGGAAACACCATATATTTT.

This chain links TRBV5-4 with TRBJ1-1; the D is unclear. The V gene's germline CDR1 is SGHNT and CDR2 YYREEE (reference sequence). The CDR3 runs to 14 residues. V was trimmed by 4 bases and J by 8 bases, leaving 18 bases between them. Written as DNA, the CDR3 is TGTGCCAGCAGCCTGAGGGAGTCGGTAGGGGAAGCTTTCTTT. Translated, it gives CASSLRESVGEAFF. The complete variable domain, with remaining parts taken from reference TRBV5-4 and TRBJ1-1, reads ETGVTQSPTHLIKTRGQQVTLRCSSQSGHNTVSWYQQALGQGPQFIFQYYREEENGRGNFPPRFSGLQFPNYSSELNVNALELDDSALYLCASSLRESVGEAFFGQGTRLTVV.

The rearrangement links TRBV7-6 to TRBJ1-2; a weak D match, TRBD1 (5 bases). Looked up from germline, CDR1 is SGHVS and CDR2 is FNYEAQ. The CDR3 sequence is 16 residues long. The ends were cut back, 5 bases at V and 6 bases at J, with 22 bases in the middle. CDR3 amino acids: CASSVGGRTFLDGYTF. The CDR3 region has the DNA TGTGCCAGCAGCGTGGGGGGACGGACCTTCTTAGATGGCTACACCTTC.

The V call is TRBV19, the J call TRBJ1-1, with D maybe TRBD1 (6 bases). The CDR3 is 19 amino acids. The V and J ends lost 4 bases and 0 bases respectively, with 24 bases between them. Germline values: CDR1 LNHDA, CDR2 SQIVND (reference sequence). The CDR3 DNA reads as TGTGCCAGTAGTAGTACAGGGCCGATGGTTACCGGAATGAACACTGAAGCTTTCTTT. Protein sequence: CASSSTGPMVTGMNTEAFF.

V usage is TRBV27 and J usage is TRBJ2-1; 8 nucleotides line up with TRBD1. Trimming at V came to 4 bases and at J to 6 bases, leaving 5 bases not matched to a gene. CDR1 is MNHEY and CDR2 is SMNVEV in the germline V gene (reference sequence). This CDR3 is built from 14 residues. This CDR3 is CASSSKTGGNEQFF. CDR3 sequence (DNA): TGTGCCAGCAGTTCAAAAACAGGGGGCAATGAGCAGTTCTTC.

CDR3: CASSSRLGPTDTQYF. CDR3 bases: TGTGCCAGCAGCTCCAGACTAGGTCCCACAGATACGCAGTATTTT. V is TRBV13 and J is TRBJ2-3; weak D call: TRBD2 (6 bases). Germline CDR1 PRHDT, CDR2 FYEKMQ (reference sequence). This CDR3 is built from 15 residues. Trimming took 4 bases from V and 2 from J, leaving 13 bases between them.

The gene calls are TRBV4-1 and TRBJ2-2, with D possibly matching TRBD1 (6 bases). This CDR3 contains 15 residues. Trimming cost V 1 base and J 3 bases, with 9 bases left between them. Germline CDR1 MGHRA, CDR2 YSYEKL. The CDR3 DNA reads as TGCGCCAGCAGCCAAGGACAGGTCGACACCGGGGAGCTGTTTTTT. This sequence encodes CASSQGQVDTGELFF.

Here the CDR3 DNA reads TGTGCCAGCAGTCGCAGGGTTTTGCCTGGCTACACCTTC. Translation gives CASSRRVLPGYTF. The rearrangement uses TRBV6-5 and TRBJ1-2; TRBD1 might be the D (5 bases). The CDR3 extends over 13 amino acids. Germline CDR1 reads MNHEY; CDR2 reads SVGAGI. Trimming took off 5 bases at V and 7 bases at J, with 14 bases between the two ends.

This sequence joins TRBV15 and TRBJ2-5; 9 bases agree with TRBD1. J was trimmed by 4 bases and V by 1 base; bases with no gene match: 16. CDR1 LNHNV and CDR2 YYDKDF come from the germline V gene (reference sequence). This CDR3 is 19 amino acids long. The CDR3 here is CATSRGLPGQGRGIETQYF. For the CDR3, the DNA is TGTGCCACCAGCAGAGGGTTGCCGGGACAGGGACGGGGGATAGAGACCCAGTACTTC.

The chain employs TRBV7-2 and TRBJ2-7; weak D call: TRBD2 (5 bases). Trimming cost V 0 bases and J 0 bases, with 18 bases left between them. The CDR3 is 18 residues long. Germline CDR1 is SGHTA and CDR2 is FQGNSA. CDR3 sequence: CASSLAPSLDSFSYEQYF. CDR3 sequence (DNA): TGTGCCAGCAGCTTAGCCCCTTCACTAGATTCGTTCTCCTACGAGCAGTACTTC. The full variable domain, completed using reference TRBV7-2 and TRBJ2-7, is GAGVSQSPSNKVTEKGKDVELRCDPISGHTALYWYRQSLGQGLEFLIYFQGNSAPDKSGLPSDRFSAERTGGSVSTLTIQRTQQEDSAVYLCASSLAPSLDSFSYEQYFGPGTRLTVT.

This chain uses TRBV2 with TRBJ1-2, with 7 bases that match TRBD1. The junction had 7 bases not matched to a gene; V was cut back by 6 bases and J by 0 bases. The CDR3 totals 15 residues. Germline V CDR1 and CDR2: SNHLY, FYNNEI. CDR3 DNA sequence: TGTGCCAGCAGGGGGACAGATACGGCTAACTATGGCTACACCTTC. Its translation: CASRGTDTANYGYTF.

The CDR3: CAITDTDNSYEQYF. For the CDR3, the DNA is TGTGCCATTACGGACACGGATAATTCCTACGAGCAGTACTTC. This chain uses TRBV2 with TRBJ2-7, with D perhaps TRBD1 (5 bases). V lost 10 bases and J 1 base, leaving 17 bases between the germline ends. The CDR3 extends over 14 amino acids. In germline, CDR1 is SNHLY, CDR2 FYNNEI.

This chain joins TRBV7-9 and TRBJ2-2; 10 positions agree with TRBD2. The trim removed 8 bases at V and 7 bases at J, leaving 4 bases unmatched. Germline CDR1 and CDR2: SEHNR and FQNEAQ (reference sequence). This CDR3 has 13 amino acids. CDR3: CASREREGGELFF. The DNA of the CDR3 is TGTGCCAGCCGTGAGCGGGAGGGCGGGGAGCTGTTTTTT.

The chain carries TRBV2 and TRBJ2-3, with D possibly TRBD2 on 7 matching bases. Trimming removed 5 bases from V and 4 bases from J, with 19 bases in between. The germline V gene has CDR1 SNHLY and CDR2 FYNNEI. The CDR3 extends over 16 amino acids. DNA of the CDR3: TGTGCCAGCAGTCGAAGGGGGGGGATTGTCTCAGATACGCAGTATTTT. Translated, it gives CASSRRGGIVSDTQYF.

The chain combines TRBV7-3 with TRBJ2-3, with D maybe TRBD1 (6 bases). The germline V gene encodes CDR1 SGHTA and CDR2 FQGTGA. V was shortened by 3 bases and J by 9 bases, with 16 bases between the two germline ends. This CDR3 is built from 14 residues. CDR3: CASSLPEGDGTQYF. CDR3 nucleotide sequence: TGTGCCAGCAGCTTGCCCGAGGGGGATGGGACGCAGTATTTT.

CDR3 sequence (DNA): TGTGCCAGCAGCACCCCCAGGCGGGATGAAAAACTGTTTTTT. Translated, it gives CASSTPRRDEKLFF. The chain employs TRBV21-1 and TRBJ1-4. TRBV21-1 counts as a pseudogene. The CDR3 is 14 amino acids.

The chain links TRBV19 to TRBJ1-5; no reliable D call. Germline values: CDR1 LNHDA, CDR2 SQIVND (reference sequence). The CDR3 consists of 16 residues. The V end lost 3 bases, the J end lost 7 bases, and 19 bases lay between the germline ends. CDR3: CASSIVGGQSNQPQHF. The CDR3 region has the DNA TGTGCCAGTAGTATTGTAGGAGGGCAATCAAACCAGCCCCAGCATTTT.

This rearrangement joins TRBV19 to TRBJ2-7; D gene ambiguous. The V and J ends lost 1 base and 5 bases respectively, with 9 bases between them. The CDR3 is made up of 13 amino acids. CDR1 is LNHDA, CDR2 SQIVND, per germline (reference sequence). The CDR3 DNA sequence: TGTGCCAGTAGTATAGGGGCACAAGACGAGCAGTACTTC. Its translation: CASSIGAQDEQYF.

CDR3 bases: TGTGCCAGCGGTCCCCTAGCGGGGGCCGCAGATACGCAGTATTTT. Translated: CASGPLAGAADTQYF. This chain links TRBV6-1 with TRBJ2-3, with 10 positions matching TRBD2. The ends lost 8 bases at V and 4 bases at J; junction bases unmatched: 9. Germline V gene data show CDR1 as MNHNS and CDR2 as SASEGT. The CDR3 length is 15 residues.

The chain joins TRBV25-1 to TRBJ2-3; D might be TRBD1 (7 bases). CDR3 length equals 15 residues. Trimming took off 6 bases at V and 5 bases at J, with 18 bases between the two ends. Per germline, CDR1 MGHDK and CDR2 SYGVNS. In DNA form, the CDR3 reads TGTGCCAGCAGACCCTTCGGGCAGGGGGGAGATACGCAGTATTTT. Translation: CASRPFGQGGDTQYF.

This sequence joins TRBV5-1 and TRBJ2-7; D might be TRBD2 (6 bases). CDR1 SGHRS and CDR2 YFSETQ come from the germline V gene. V was shortened by 0 bases and J by 0 bases, with 10 bases between the two germline ends. The CDR3 runs 15 residues. This CDR3 reads CASSLASVRSYEQYF. CDR3 nucleotide sequence: TGCGCCAGCAGCTTGGCTAGCGTACGCTCCTACGAGCAGTACTTC.

This clone was detected a few times. The germline gene is not matched at one end of the junction; a read error may be the cause. The chain employs TRBV7-7 and TRBJ2-1; 8 bases match TRBD2. The CDR3 has 14 amino acids. The germline V gene encodes CDR1 SSHAT and CDR2 FNYEAQ (reference sequence). The DNA of the CDR3 is TGTGCTAGCAGCTTCGGGACTAGTTCGCGTGAGCAGTTCTTC. This sequence encodes CASSFGTSSREQFF.